Listed below are T cell receptor beta chains from one sample, sequenced in a study of cytomegalovirus exposure and HLA in healthy donors. TCRdb's copy holds only in-frame clones and misses some; the assay was immunoSEQ multiplex PCR. The sample contains around 39,000 clones, approximately 80% of which appear only once. Sequenced input: PBMCs. The receptors shown here come from a man aged 30 to 39 in good health and CMV-seronegative. Both conserved end residues are part of each CDR3. Each record gives: J gene, V gene, CDR3 length, D gene, clone size, CDR3 protein, CDR3 DNA. The D gene is left open where the match is weak. Size values are once, few and many counts, or a class for expanded clones, and some rows have none.

J gene: TRBJ2-1
V gene: TRBV7-9
CDR3 length: 16
D gene: .
clone size: .
CDR3 protein: CSSSFTRVSEGNEQFF
CDR3 DNA: TGTTCCAGCAGCTTCACTAGGGTTTCGGAAGGGAATGAGCAGTTCTTC

J gene: TRBJ1-2
V gene: TRBV28
CDR3 length: 13
D gene: TRBD1
clone size: .
CDR3 protein: CASSRDRVDGYTF
CDR3 DNA: TGTGCCAGCAGCAGGGACAGGGTAGATGGCTACACCTTC

J gene: TRBJ2-2
V gene: TRBV18
CDR3 length: 16
D gene: .
clone size: .
CDR3 protein: CASSPLVTGDTGELFF
CDR3 DNA: TGTGCCAGCTCACCCCTAGTCACGGGTGACACCGGGGAGCTGTTTTTT

J gene: TRBJ2-7
V gene: TRBV7-9
CDR3 length: 17
D gene: TRBD2
clone size: .
CDR3 protein: CASSSSQSGRRSYEQYF
CDR3 DNA: TGTGCCAGCAGCTCCAGTCAAAGCGGGAGGAGGTCCTACGAGCAGTACTTC

J gene: TRBJ2-1
V gene: TRBV28
CDR3 length: 16
D gene: TRBD1
clone size: few
CDR3 protein: CASSPPTGSSYNEQFF
CDR3 DNA: TGTGCCAGCAGTCCCCCGACAGGGAGCTCCTACAATGAGCAGTTCTTC

J gene: TRBJ2-7
V gene: TRBV28
CDR3 length: 13
D gene: .
clone size: once
CDR3 protein: CASSSGSLYEQYF
CDR3 DNA: TGTGCCAGCAGTTCGGGGAGCCTCTACGAGCAGTACTTC

J gene: TRBJ2-7
V gene: TRBV28
CDR3 length: 16
D gene: .
clone size: once
CDR3 protein: CASSPPGSVSSYEQYF
CDR3 DNA: TGTGCCAGCAGTCCCCCCGGTAGCGTAAGCTCCTACGAGCAGTACTTC

J gene: TRBJ2-3
V gene: TRBV11-2
CDR3 length: 16
D gene: .
clone size: .
CDR3 protein: CASSLRAQTGADTQYF
CDR3 DNA: TGTGCCAGCAGCTTAAGGGCCCAAACGGGGGCAGATACGCAGTATTTT

J gene: TRBJ1-5
V gene: TRBV28
CDR3 length: 15
D gene: .
clone size: .
CDR3 protein: CASSFSGARNQPQHF
CDR3 DNA: TGTGCCAGCAGTTTTAGCGGCGCTAGGAATCAGCCCCAGCATTTT

J gene: TRBJ2-7
V gene: TRBV7-2
CDR3 length: 17
D gene: .
clone size: .
CDR3 protein: CASSLGYRSRAHYEQYF
CDR3 DNA: TGTGCCAGCAGCTTAGGGTACAGGTCTCGGGCCCACTACGAGCAGTACTTC

J gene: TRBJ2-2
V gene: TRBV19
CDR3 length: 14
D gene: .
clone size: once
CDR3 protein: CASKGSQGPGELFF
CDR3 DNA: TGTGCCAGTAAGGGCAGCCAGGGGCCTGGGGAGCTGTTTTTT

J gene: TRBJ2-1
V gene: TRBV2
CDR3 length: 12
D gene: TRBD2
clone size: .
CDR3 protein: CASSAPGRSTFF
CDR3 DNA: TGTGCCAGCAGTGCTCCCGGGAGGTCAACGTTCTTC

J gene: TRBJ1-5
V gene: TRBV7-9
CDR3 length: 15
D gene: .
clone size: .
CDR3 protein: CSSSHGGGRNQPQHF
CDR3 DNA: TGTTCCAGCAGCCACGGGGGTGGGCGGAATCAGCCCCAGCATTTT

J gene: TRBJ2-1
V gene: TRBV2
CDR3 length: 15
D gene: TRBD1
clone size: .
CDR3 protein: CASSPGQGGDPAQFF
CDR3 DNA: TGTGCCAGCAGCCCGGGACAGGGCGGCGACCCGGCGCAGTTCTTC

J gene: TRBJ2-1
V gene: TRBV6-1
CDR3 length: 15
D gene: TRBD2
clone size: .
CDR3 protein: CASSASGVLGDEQFF
CDR3 DNA: TGTGCCAGCAGTGCCAGCGGGGTTCTAGGTGATGAGCAGTTCTTC

J gene: TRBJ2-5
V gene: TRBV7-9
CDR3 length: 16
D gene: TRBD1
clone size: .
CDR3 protein: CASSFYRGFEEETQYF
CDR3 DNA: TGTGCCAGCAGCTTCTACAGGGGGTTCGAAGAAGAGACCCAGTACTTC

J gene: TRBJ2-1
V gene: TRBV6-4
CDR3 length: 16
D gene: TRBD2
clone size: once
CDR3 protein: CASSDLAGARAREQFF
CDR3 DNA: TGTGCCAGCAGTGACTTAGCGGGAGCCCGGGCACGTGAGCAGTTCTTC

J gene: TRBJ2-1
V gene: TRBV7-8
CDR3 length: 12
D gene: .
clone size: .
CDR3 protein: CASSRRANEQFF
CDR3 DNA: TGTGCCAGCAGCCGCAGGGCGAACGAGCAGTTCTTC

J gene: TRBJ2-7
V gene: TRBV7-8
CDR3 length: 14
D gene: TRBD1
clone size: .
CDR3 protein: CASSLTGPNLEQYF
CDR3 DNA: TGTGCCAGCAGCTTGACAGGGCCGAACTTAGAGCAGTACTTC

J gene: TRBJ2-1
V gene: TRBV6-1
CDR3 length: 19
D gene: TRBD2
clone size: .
CDR3 protein: CASSEDLRGSGRGYNEQFF
CDR3 DNA: TGTGCCAGCAGTGAAGACCTACGGGGTAGCGGGAGGGGTTACAATGAGCAGTTCTTC

J gene: TRBJ2-7
V gene: TRBV28
CDR3 length: 15
D gene: TRBD2
clone size: .
CDR3 protein: CASSLSRGGTYEQYF
CDR3 DNA: TGTGCCAGCAGTTTATCGCGGGGGGGGACCTACGAGCAGTACTTC

J gene: TRBJ2-2
V gene: TRBV11-2
CDR3 length: 17
D gene: .
clone size: .
CDR3 protein: CASSLEGGPGRTGELFF
CDR3 DNA: TGTGCCAGCAGCTTAGAGGGCGGCCCGGGGAGGACCGGGGAGCTGTTTTTT

J gene: TRBJ1-1
V gene: TRBV18
CDR3 length: 15
D gene: TRBD1
clone size: .
CDR3 protein: CASSPTTGWETEAFF
CDR3 DNA: TGTGCCAGCTCACCTACGACAGGGTGGGAAACTGAAGCTTTCTTT

J gene: TRBJ2-1
V gene: TRBV5-6
CDR3 length: 16
D gene: .
clone size: .
CDR3 protein: CASSWYGTNSYNEQFF
CDR3 DNA: TGTGCCAGCAGCTGGTACGGGACAAACTCCTACAATGAGCAGTTCTTC

J gene: TRBJ1-1
V gene: TRBV27
CDR3 length: 14
D gene: .
clone size: .
CDR3 protein: CASTPWGGGTEAFF
CDR3 DNA: TGTGCCAGCACTCCGTGGGGGGGCGGCACTGAAGCTTTCTTT

J gene: TRBJ1-1
V gene: TRBV29-1
CDR3 length: 14
D gene: .
clone size: few
CDR3 protein: CSVSRGILDSEAFF
CDR3 DNA: TGCAGCGTTAGCCGGGGGATTCTGGATTCCGAAGCTTTCTTT

J gene: TRBJ1-5
V gene: TRBV10-3
CDR3 length: 13
D gene: .
clone size: .
CDR3 protein: CAIPPHSNQPQHF
CDR3 DNA: TGTGCCATCCCCCCCCATAGCAATCAGCCCCAGCATTTT

J gene: TRBJ2-2
V gene: TRBV27
CDR3 length: 14
D gene: .
clone size: .
CDR3 protein: CASSPGLMDRELFF
CDR3 DNA: TGTGCCAGCAGTCCTGGACTGATGGACCGGGAGCTGTTTTTT

J gene: TRBJ2-2
V gene: TRBV5-1
CDR3 length: 15
D gene: .
clone size: .
CDR3 protein: CASSLAPQGTGELFF
CDR3 DNA: TGCGCCAGCAGCTTGGCCCCACAGGGCACCGGGGAGCTGTTTTTT

J gene: TRBJ2-3
V gene: TRBV7-3
CDR3 length: 15
D gene: .
clone size: .
CDR3 protein: CASSFTGEVTDTQYF
CDR3 DNA: TGTGCCAGCAGCTTCACAGGGGAGGTCACAGATACGCAGTATTTT

J gene: TRBJ2-5
V gene: TRBV15
CDR3 length: 15
D gene: TRBD2
clone size: .
CDR3 protein: CATSRGQAGEETQYF
CDR3 DNA: TGTGCCACCAGCCGAGGGCAAGCGGGAGAAGAGACCCAGTACTTC

J gene: TRBJ2-7
V gene: TRBV10-3
CDR3 length: 13
D gene: .
clone size: .
CDR3 protein: CAIKGGAGYEQYF
CDR3 DNA: TGTGCCATCAAGGGGGGGGCGGGCTACGAGCAGTACTTC

J gene: TRBJ2-3
V gene: TRBV7-3
CDR3 length: 14
D gene: .
clone size: .
CDR3 protein: CASSRDLGTDTQYF
CDR3 DNA: TGTGCCAGCAGCCGTGACCTAGGCACAGATACGCAGTATTTT

J gene: TRBJ1-2
V gene: TRBV19
CDR3 length: 14
D gene: TRBD1
clone size: .
CDR3 protein: CASSTGTGTGGYTF
CDR3 DNA: TGTGCCAGTAGTACCGGGACAGGGACTGGCGGCTACACCTTC

J gene: TRBJ2-7
V gene: TRBV7-3
CDR3 length: 19
D gene: TRBD2
clone size: .
CDR3 protein: CASSLIGGLAGAISYEQYF
CDR3 DNA: TGTGCCAGCAGCTTAATAGGGGGACTAGCGGGGGCTATATCCTACGAGCAGTACTTC

J gene: TRBJ2-2
V gene: TRBV4-1
CDR3 length: 15
D gene: TRBD2
clone size: .
CDR3 protein: CASSQRELFAGELFF
CDR3 DNA: TGCGCCAGCAGCCAGCGGGAGCTATTCGCCGGGGAGCTGTTTTTT

J gene: TRBJ1-1
V gene: TRBV28
CDR3 length: 15
D gene: .
clone size: .
CDR3 protein: CASSAHGGINTEAFF
CDR3 DNA: TGTGCCAGCAGCGCTCACGGAGGTATAAACACTGAAGCTTTCTTT

J gene: TRBJ2-5
V gene: TRBV2
CDR3 length: 13
D gene: TRBD1
clone size: .
CDR3 protein: CASSLDRQETQYF
CDR3 DNA: TGTGCCAGCAGTTTGGACAGGCAAGAGACCCAGTACTTC

J gene: TRBJ2-3
V gene: TRBV7-6
CDR3 length: 17
D gene: TRBD2
clone size: few
CDR3 protein: CASSLASSGSAGDTQYF
CDR3 DNA: TGTGCCAGCAGCTTAGCGTCTAGCGGGAGCGCTGGAGATACGCAGTATTTT

J gene: TRBJ2-3
V gene: TRBV29-1
CDR3 length: 14
D gene: TRBD2
clone size: .
CDR3 protein: CSVPGLARTDTQYF
CDR3 DNA: TGCAGCGTTCCTGGACTAGCCCGCACAGATACGCAGTATTTT

J gene: TRBJ1-2
V gene: TRBV30
CDR3 length: 11
D gene: .
clone size: once
CDR3 protein: CASPGSYGYTF
CDR3 DNA: TGTGCCTCCCCTGGTAGCTATGGCTACACCTTC

J gene: TRBJ2-7
V gene: TRBV4-1
CDR3 length: 16
D gene: TRBD1
clone size: .
CDR3 protein: CASSQAQGQANYEQYF
CDR3 DNA: TGCGCCAGCAGCCAAGCACAGGGACAGGCCAACTACGAGCAGTACTTC

J gene: TRBJ2-3
V gene: TRBV11-2
CDR3 length: 14
D gene: .
clone size: .
CDR3 protein: CASSLDRVTDTQYF
CDR3 DNA: TGTGCCAGCAGCTTAGACAGGGTCACAGATACGCAGTATTTT

J gene: TRBJ1-1
V gene: TRBV6-5
CDR3 length: 16
D gene: .
clone size: once
CDR3 protein: CASSYFPQRLNTEAFF
CDR3 DNA: TGTGCCAGCAGTTACTTCCCCCAGCGCCTAAACACTGAAGCTTTCTTT

J gene: TRBJ1-2
V gene: TRBV19
CDR3 length: 17
D gene: TRBD1
clone size: once
CDR3 protein: CASSPTGVPASLLGYTF
CDR3 DNA: TGTGCCAGTAGTCCTACAGGGGTCCCTGCCTCCCTGCTTGGCTACACCTTC

J gene: TRBJ1-5
V gene: TRBV2
CDR3 length: 14
D gene: .
clone size: once
CDR3 protein: CASKGQNSNQPQHF
CDR3 DNA: TGTGCCAGCAAGGGACAAAATAGCAATCAGCCCCAGCATTTT

J gene: TRBJ1-6
V gene: TRBV15
CDR3 length: 12
D gene: .
clone size: .
CDR3 protein: CATSKHGSPLHF
CDR3 DNA: TGTGCCACCAGCAAACACGGGTCACCCCTCCACTTT

J gene: TRBJ2-5
V gene: TRBV2
CDR3 length: 15
D gene: TRBD1
clone size: .
CDR3 protein: CASSERDRGRETQYF
CDR3 DNA: TGTGCCAGCAGTGAGAGGGACAGGGGGCGAGAGACCCAGTACTTC